These T cell receptor beta chains were read from a single sample in a study of CD8 T cells in ankylosing spondylitis. TCRdb passed the 5' RACE reads through MiXCR, listing each CDR3 protein once. The sample lists roughly 130,000 distinct CDR3 sequences; approximately 15% were seen once. The sequenced material came from blood, either unsorted or a sorted T cell fraction (not recorded which). The receptors were gathered from a female donor with ankylosing spondylitis or in good health (not recorded which). CDR3s leave out the opening cysteine and the closing phenylalanine or tryptophan.

TRBV7-8	14	TRBJ2-1	ASSLGATSGNREQF
TRBV20-1	13	TRBJ2-1	SAYLAGGSRNEQF
TRBV20-1	11	TRBJ1-5	SALGGDDQPQH
TRBV5-1	12	TRBJ2-7	ASSFTSGVNEQY
TRBV7-9	14	TRBJ2-7	ASSFESGSNSHEQY
TRBV29-1	12	TRBJ2-3	SVVSDGATDTQY
TRBV6-6	11	TRBJ1-2	ASTLPGFTGYT
TRBV3-1	13	TRBJ1-1	ASSQVSGVGTEAF
TRBV12-3/TRBV12-4	11	TRBJ2-7	ASSLLGGKVPY
TRBV5-1	14	TRBJ2-7	ASSLMGQSRRREQY
TRBV7-3	13	TRBJ1-5	ASSSTGPGNQPQH
TRBV29-1	10	TRBJ2-5	SVRTGWETQY
TRBV20-1	12	TRBJ2-7	SARPGQLAYEQY
TRBV4-2	14	TRBJ1-2	ASSQARYTANYGYT
TRBV12-3/TRBV12-4	12	TRBJ2-1	ATTAGGDYNEQF
TRBV9	15	TRBJ2-6	ASSVNREASGANVLT
TRBV7-9	13	TRBJ2-2	ASSFGDRNTGELF
TRBV19	13	TRBJ1-5	ASSIGLLRDQPQH
TRBV12-3/TRBV12-4	13	TRBJ2-1	ASSFRAGAHNEQF
TRBV19	12	TRBJ2-7	ASSILGSSGEQY
TRBV18	10	TRBJ1-1	ASSPDTNEAF
TRBV20-1	11	TRBJ1-5	SARQGNGQPQH
TRBV10-3	11	TRBJ1-2	ATGQGTLYGYT
TRBV5-1	14	TRBJ2-2	ASSLRDTGVTGELF
TRBV5-1	11	TRBJ1-1	ASSFLGQHEAF
TRBV12-3/TRBV12-4	14	TRBJ1-1	ASSLVVGRAHTEAF
TRBV5-1	12	TRBJ2-7	ASSLNGFGYEQY
TRBV12-3/TRBV12-4	10	TRBJ2-7	ASSYRSYEQY
TRBV15	13	TRBJ2-5	ATSRRTGYQEAQY
TRBV7-2	13	TRBJ1-2	ASNFQLQGANGYT
TRBV5-1	12	TRBJ1-5	ASSQGGLNQPQH